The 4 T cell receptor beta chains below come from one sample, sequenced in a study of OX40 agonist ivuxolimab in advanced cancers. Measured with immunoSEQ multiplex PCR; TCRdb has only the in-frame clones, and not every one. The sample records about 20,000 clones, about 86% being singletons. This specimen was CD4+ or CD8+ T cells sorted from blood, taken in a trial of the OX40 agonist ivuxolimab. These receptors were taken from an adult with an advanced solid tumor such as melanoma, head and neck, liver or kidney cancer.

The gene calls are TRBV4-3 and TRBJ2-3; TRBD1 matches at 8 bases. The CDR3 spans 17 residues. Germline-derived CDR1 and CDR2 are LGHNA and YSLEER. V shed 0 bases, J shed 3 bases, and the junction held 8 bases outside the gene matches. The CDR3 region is CASSQDRPGGVTDTQYF. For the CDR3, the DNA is TGCGCCAGCAGCCAAGATCGCCCAGGGGGCGTAACAGATACGCAGTATTTT.

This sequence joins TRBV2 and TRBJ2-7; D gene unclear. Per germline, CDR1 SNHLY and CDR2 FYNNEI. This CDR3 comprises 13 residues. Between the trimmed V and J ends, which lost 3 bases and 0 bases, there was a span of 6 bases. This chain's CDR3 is CASSDRSSYEQYF. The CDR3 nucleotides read TGTGCCAGCAGTGATAGAAGCTCCTACGAGCAGTACTTC.

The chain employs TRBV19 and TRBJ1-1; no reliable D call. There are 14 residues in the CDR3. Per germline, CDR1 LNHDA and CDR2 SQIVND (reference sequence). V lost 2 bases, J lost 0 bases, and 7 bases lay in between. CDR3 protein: CASSIFNMNTEAFF. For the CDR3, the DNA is TGTGCCAGTAGTATATTCAACATGAACACTGAAGCTTTCTTT.

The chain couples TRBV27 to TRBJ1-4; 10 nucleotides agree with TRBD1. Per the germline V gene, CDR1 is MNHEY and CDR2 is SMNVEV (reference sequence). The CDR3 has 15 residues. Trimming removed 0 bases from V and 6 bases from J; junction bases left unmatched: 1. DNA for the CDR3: TGTGCCAGCAGTTTATCGGGACAGGGGTATGAAAAACTGTTTTTT. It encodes CASSLSGQGYEKLFF.